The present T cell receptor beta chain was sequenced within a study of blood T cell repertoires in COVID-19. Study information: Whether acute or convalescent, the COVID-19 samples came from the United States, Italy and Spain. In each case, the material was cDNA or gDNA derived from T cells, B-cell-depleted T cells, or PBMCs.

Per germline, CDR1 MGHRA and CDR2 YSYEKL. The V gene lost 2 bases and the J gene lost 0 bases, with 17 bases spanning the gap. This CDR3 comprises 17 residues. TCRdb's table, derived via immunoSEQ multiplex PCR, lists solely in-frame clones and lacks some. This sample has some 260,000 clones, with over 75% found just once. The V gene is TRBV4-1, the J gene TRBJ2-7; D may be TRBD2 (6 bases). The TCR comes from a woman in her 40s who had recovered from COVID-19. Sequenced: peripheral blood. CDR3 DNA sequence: TGCGCCAGCAGCCAAACCTTAAGCGGGTCAAGCTCCTACGAGCAGTACTTC. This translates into CASSQTLSGSSSYEQYF.